The 26 T cell receptor beta chains in this list originate from one sample, sequenced in a study of early T cells in non-severe SARS-CoV-2 infection. One entry per CDR3 protein results from TCRdb running MiXCR on the 5' RACE reads. The sample shows fewer than 35,000 distinct CDR3 sequences, around 4.4% of them seen only once. Sequenced material: whole blood. The receptors come from an adult who was a healthcare worker with PCR-confirmed SARS-CoV-2 infection or an uninfected control (not recorded which).

This rearrangement joins TRBV24-1 to TRBJ2-1; D is unresolved. The germline V gene encodes CDR1 KGHDR and CDR2 SFDVKD. The length of the CDR3 is 17 residues. Between the trimmed V and J ends, which lost 3 bases and 0 bases, there was a span of 14 bases. This CDR3 reads CATSDAVLAGSYNEQFF. DNA for the CDR3: TGTGCCACCAGTGATGCGGTGTTAGCTGGCTCCTACAATGAGCAGTTCTTC.

This clonotype was recorded at least ten times. This chain links TRBV6-5 with TRBJ2-7; possibly TRBD1 for D (5 bases). V lost 4 bases to trimming and J lost 6 bases, with 10 bases between them. The germline CDR1 and CDR2 sequences are MNHEY and SVGAGI. The CDR3 extends over 12 amino acids. The chain's CDR3 is CASSSPQGEQYV. The CDR3 region has the DNA TGTGCCAGCAGTTCCCCCCAGGGCGAGCAGTACGTC.

Notes on this clonotype: The junction differs from germline at one of its ends, possibly a read error. The chain employs TRBV18 and TRBJ2-1, with 11 bases that match TRBD1. Looked up from germline, CDR1 is KGHSH and CDR2 is LQKENI. CDR3 size: 15 residues. For the CDR3, the DNA is TGTGTCAGCTCACCTGGGACAGGGGGCTACAATGAGCAGTTCTTC. Amino acid sequence: CVSSPGTGGYNEQFF.

This clonotype was counted many times. The chain couples TRBV12-3 or TRBV12-4 to TRBJ2-2; D remains unclear. The length of the CDR3 is 16 residues. V lost 1 base and J 4 bases, leaving 13 bases between the germline ends. The DNA for the CDR3 is TGTGCCAGCAGTTTAGACCGATTAAGTATCACCGGGGAGCTGTTTTTT. It is translated as CASSLDRLSITGELFF.

This clonotype was recorded many times. The rearrangement joins TRBV12-3 or TRBV12-4 to TRBJ2-7, with D perhaps assigned TRBD1 or TRBD2 (5 bases each). Trimming cost V 6 bases and J 6 bases, with 9 bases left between them. The CDR3 is 11 amino acids. The CDR3 DNA is TGTGCCAGCAGACCGGGACCCGAGCAGTACTTC. This gives the protein CASRPGPEQYF.

This clonotype was detected ten times or more. The CDR3 region has the DNA TGTGCCAGCAGTTACGGGCCCGAGGGGACCCAGTACTTC. Translation: CASSYGPEGTQYF. The chain joins TRBV6-5 to TRBJ2-5, with a tentative D call TRBD2 (5 bases). The V end was cut by 2 bases, the J end by 7 bases, with 11 bases between. This CDR3 region has 13 residues. Per germline, CDR1 MNHEY and CDR2 SVGAGI.

This clonotype appeared a few times. V is TRBV7-9 and J is TRBJ2-3; tentatively, D is TRBD1 (5 bases). This CDR3 has 17 residues. V was trimmed by 5 bases and J by 4 bases, leaving 22 bases between them. Germline V gene data show CDR1 as SEHNR and CDR2 as FQNEAQ (reference sequence). CDR3 loop: CASSPEVWPDSPDTQYF. The CDR3 nucleotides are TGTGCCAGCAGCCCAGAGGTATGGCCTGACAGTCCAGATACGCAGTATTTT.

In its sample, this clonotype was seen many times. This chain joins TRBV20-1 and TRBJ2-1; TRBD2 agrees at 7 bases. V gave up 5 bases and J gave up 1 base; unmatched junction bases: 8. The CDR3 loop spans 15 amino acids. Germline lookup yields CDR1 DFQATT and CDR2 SNEGSKA (reference sequence). CDR3 sequence: CSAGVIAGSYNEQFF. CDR3 coding DNA: TGCAGTGCTGGGGTCATAGCGGGTTCCTACAATGAGCAGTTCTTC.

This clonotype was recorded at least ten times. Written as DNA, the CDR3 is TGCAGTGCTAGAGATACTTTTGGCATAGCGGGGGGACCTCTTGAGCAGTTCTTC. This codes for CSARDTFGIAGGPLEQFF. The chain employs TRBV20-1 and TRBJ2-1; 10 bases map to TRBD2. Trimming cost V 0 bases and J 9 bases; bases outside gene matches: 17. The CDR3 consists of 18 residues. Germline CDR1 is DFQATT and CDR2 is SNEGSKA (reference sequence).

This clonotype was observed many times. This chain joins TRBV11-2 and TRBJ2-1; 12 nucleotides line up with TRBD2. The germline gives CDR1 SGHAT, CDR2 FQNNGV. The CDR3 spans 13 residues. Trimming took 6 bases from V and 10 from J; bases not matched to a gene: 4. The CDR3: CASRRLAGEEQFF. CDR3 bases: TGTGCCAGCAGGCGACTAGCGGGAGAGGAGCAGTTCTTC.

This clonotype has a count of ten or more. CDR3 nucleotide sequence: TGTGCCAGCAGTTTGGAGGGGAGAGGACAGCCCCAGCATTTT. Translated, it gives CASSLEGRGQPQHF. This chain uses TRBV12-3 or TRBV12-4 with TRBJ1-5, with a possible D match to TRBD1 (5 bases). The CDR3 has 14 amino acids. Trimming removed 3 bases at V and 7 bases at J, with 13 bases between.

At least ten counts were recorded for this clonotype. An end of the junction does not agree with germline; a read error may underlie this. The DNA for the CDR3 is TGCAGTGCCTTCCGGACAGGCCACACTGAAGTTTTCTTT. This sequence encodes CSAFRTGHTEVFF. This chain uses TRBV20-1 with TRBJ1-1, with 7 bases lining up with TRBD1. Germline values: CDR1 DFQATT, CDR2 SNEGSKA (reference sequence). This CDR3 has 13 amino acids.

This clonotype was seen repeatedly, ten times or more. The chain links TRBV5-1 to TRBJ2-5, with D perhaps matching TRBD1 (6 bases). From germline, CDR1 is SGHRS and CDR2 YFSETQ. The CDR3 runs 16 residues. Trimming left V 3 bases short and J 1 base short, with 16 bases between. The CDR3 DNA reads as TGCGCCAGCAGCTACCGGCCGACAGGAACCCAAGAGACCCAGTACTTC. This encodes CASSYRPTGTQETQYF.

This clonotype has at least ten counts. The J gene is TRBJ1-6, the V gene TRBV7-9; D is unresolved. Germline V CDR1 and CDR2: SEHNR, FQNEAQ (reference sequence). The CDR3 is 12 amino acids. The V and J ends lost 5 bases and 8 bases respectively, with 7 bases between them. CDR3 residues: CASSRSDSPLHF. The DNA for the CDR3 is TGTGCCAGCAGCCGTAGTGATTCACCCCTCCACTTT.

This clonotype has ten or more counts. V is TRBV4-3 and J is TRBJ2-1, with TRBD2 matching over 8 bases. This CDR3 region has 14 residues. The junction had 9 bases not matched to a gene; V was cut back by 7 bases and J by 7 bases. Germline V lookup: CDR1 LGHNA, CDR2 YSLEER. The CDR3 is CASKEGLASNEQFF. The CDR3 bases are TGCGCCAGCAAGGAAGGACTAGCTTCGAATGAGCAGTTCTTC.

The rearrangement joins TRBV6-4 to TRBJ1-2; D unclear. This CDR3 is 12 amino acids long. CDR1 MRHNA and CDR2 SNTAGT come from the germline V gene. V dropped 8 bases and J dropped 6 bases, with 13 bases sitting between them. In DNA, the CDR3 is TGTGCCAGCCCCAGGACGGCTGATGGCTACACCTTC. Protein product: CASPRTADGYTF.

V is TRBV5-1 and J is TRBJ1-3; D possibly corresponds to TRBD1 (6 bases). Germline loops: CDR1 SGHRS, CDR2 YFSETQ. With 4 bases removed from V and 2 bases from J, the gap between germline ends came to 10 bases. This CDR3 contains 14 residues. CDR3 in DNA: TGCGCCAGCAGCCCCACAGGGACTGGAAACACCATATATTTT. Protein sequence: CASSPTGTGNTIYF.

This clonotype was seen repeatedly, ten times or more. This sequence joins TRBV20-1 and TRBJ2-3; 8 bases fit TRBD1. The CDR3 loop spans 18 amino acids. V was pared by 6 bases and J by 1 base, with 18 bases of the junction left unmatched. In germline, CDR1 is DFQATT, CDR2 SNEGSKA (reference sequence). The CDR3 DNA sequence: TGCAGTGCCTCGGGCGGCGACAGGGGCACGACGGGCACAGATACGCAGTATTTT. Translation gives CSASGGDRGTTGTDTQYF.

This clonotype was seen repeatedly, ten times or more. V and J are TRBV29-1 and TRBJ1-5; TRBD1 might be the D (5 bases). Between the trimmed V and J ends, which lost 6 bases and 3 bases, there was a span of 9 bases. Germline CDR1 SQVTM, CDR2 ANQGSEA. The CDR3 consists of 12 residues. The CDR3 bases are TGCAGCGTATCGGGGACCAATCAGCCCCAGCATTTT. It encodes CSVSGTNQPQHF. The full variable domain, rest sourced from reference TRBV29-1 and TRBJ1-5, is SAVISQKPSRDICQRGTSLTIQCQVDSQVTMMFWYRQQPGQSLTLIATANQGSEATYESGFVIDKFPISRPNLTFSTLTVSNMSPEDSSIYLCSVSGTNQPQHFGDGTRLSIL.

This clonotype appeared many times. The V and J genes are TRBV11-3 and TRBJ1-3; D gene unclear. The germline CDR1 and CDR2 sequences are SGHNT and YENEEA. Trimming took off 5 bases at V and 0 bases at J, with 8 bases between the two ends. The CDR3 runs to 14 residues. This CDR3 reads CASSRHLSGNTIYF. For the CDR3, the DNA is TGTGCCAGCAGCAGGCACCTCTCTGGAAACACCATATATTTT.

The chain is built from TRBV11-3 and TRBJ2-7, with 7 bases that match TRBD2. The V and J ends lost 5 bases and 3 bases, in that order; junction bases with no gene match: 7. This CDR3 region has 14 residues. The germline V gene encodes CDR1 SGHNT and CDR2 YENEEA. CDR3 nucleotide sequence: TGTGCCAGCAGCCCGGACGGGGGGAGCTACGAGCAGTACGTC. This sequence encodes CASSPDGGSYEQYV.

This clonotype was counted many times. The V and J genes are TRBV15 and TRBJ2-7, with 8 bases that match TRBD2. V lost 2 bases to trimming and J lost 7 bases; unmatched junction nucleotides: 7. Per germline, CDR1 LNHNV and CDR2 YYDKDF (reference sequence). This CDR3 is 14 amino acids long. CDR3 nucleotide sequence: TGTGCCACCAGCAGAACCGGGAGGGCCGAGGAGCAGTACTTC. Protein: CATSRTGRAEEQYF. Looking up the rest from reference TRBV15 and TRBJ2-7 gives the full variable domain: DAMVIQNPRYQVTQFGKPVTLSCSQTLNHNVMYWYQQKSSQAPKLLFHYYDKDFNNEADTPDNFQSRRPNTSFCFLDIRSPGLGDTAMYLCATSRTGRAEEQYFGPGTRLTVT.

J is TRBJ1-1 and V is TRBV12-3 or TRBV12-4; no reliable D call. This CDR3 is 12 amino acids long. V dropped 7 bases and J dropped 4 bases, with 10 bases sitting between them. CDR3 in amino acids: CASTLIITEAFF. The DNA for the CDR3 is TGTGCCAGCACTCTAATAATCACTGAAGCTTTCTTT.

This clonotype was detected ten times or more. CDR3 residues: CASSYNSGANVLTF. Written as DNA, the CDR3 is TGTGCCAGCAGTTACAACTCTGGGGCCAACGTCCTGACTTTC. The chain links TRBV27 to TRBJ2-6; D call uncertain. V lost 4 bases and J 0 bases, leaving 4 bases between the germline ends. There are 14 residues in the CDR3. Germline V gives CDR1 MNHEY, CDR2 SMNVEV (reference sequence).

This clonotype was recorded many times. The chain joins TRBV20-1 to TRBJ2-7; TRBD2 might be the D (6 bases). This CDR3 has 17 residues. Trimming removed 0 bases from V and 2 bases from J, with 20 bases in between. In germline, CDR1 is DFQATT, CDR2 SNEGSKA (reference sequence). The CDR3 loop is CSARDHSAPGEAYEQYF. The CDR3 DNA sequence: TGCAGTGCTAGAGATCATTCTGCCCCGGGAGAGGCCTACGAGCAGTACTTC.

This clonotype was counted ten times or more. The chain employs TRBV19 and TRBJ2-2; 10 nucleotides line up with TRBD1. Germline V CDR1 and CDR2: LNHDA, SQIVND (reference sequence). With V trimmed by 6 bases and J by 2 bases, 6 bases remained unmatched. The CDR3 runs to 16 residues. The DNA of the CDR3 is TGTGCCAGTAGATCTGACAGGGGGCTTAACACCGGGGAGCTGTTTTTT. Protein sequence: CASRSDRGLNTGELFF.